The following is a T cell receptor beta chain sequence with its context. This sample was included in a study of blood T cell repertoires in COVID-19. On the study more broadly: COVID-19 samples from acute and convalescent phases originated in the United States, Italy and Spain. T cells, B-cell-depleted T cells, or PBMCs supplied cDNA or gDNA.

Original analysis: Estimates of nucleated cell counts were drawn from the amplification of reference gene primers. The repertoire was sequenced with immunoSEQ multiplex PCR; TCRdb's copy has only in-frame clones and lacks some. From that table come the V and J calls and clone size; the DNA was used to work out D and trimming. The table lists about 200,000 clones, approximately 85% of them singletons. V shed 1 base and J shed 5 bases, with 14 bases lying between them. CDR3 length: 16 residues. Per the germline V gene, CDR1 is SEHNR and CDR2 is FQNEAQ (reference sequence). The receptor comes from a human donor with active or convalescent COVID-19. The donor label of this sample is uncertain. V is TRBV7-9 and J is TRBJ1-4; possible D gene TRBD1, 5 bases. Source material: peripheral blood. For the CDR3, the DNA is TGTGCCAGCAGCTTAGAAGGCTCAGGGATAAATGAAAAACTGTTTTTT. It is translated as CASSLEGSGINEKLFF. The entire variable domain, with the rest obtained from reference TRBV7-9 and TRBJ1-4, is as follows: DTGVSQNPRHKITKRGQNVTFRCDPISEHNRLYWYRQTLGQGPEFLTYFQNEAQLEKSRLLSDRFSAERPKGSFSTLEIQRTEQGDSAMYLCASSLEGSGINEKLFFGSGTQLSVL.